These 9 T cell receptor beta chains came from one sample sequenced in a study of radiation and T cells in renal cell carcinoma. Some clones are missing from TCRdb's copy, which holds only in-frame ones; the method was immunoSEQ multiplex PCR. The sample holds tens of thousands of clones, about 84% seen once. As for time point: blood 2 weeks post-SBRT. Treatment specified: 15 Gy SBRT to primary tumor, nephrectomy 4 weeks later. Sequenced material: blood, taken from a patient whose treatment included radiotherapy and nephrectomy. All receptors derive from a man aged 55 to 69 with renal cell carcinoma.

The chain recombines TRBV15 with TRBJ2-7; TRBD2 matches 12 bases. The V gene end was trimmed by 1 base and the J gene end by 2 bases; junction bases not matched to a gene: 6. The CDR3 sequence is 17 residues long. The germline gives CDR1 LNHNV, CDR2 YYDKDF (reference sequence). DNA of the CDR3: TGTGCCACCAGCAGAGTCCCCACTAGCGGGGGGCCCTACGAGCAGTACTTC. Its translation is CATSRVPTSGGPYEQYF.

This clone was found a few times. This rearrangement joins TRBV19 to TRBJ1-1; D is unresolved. V was pared by 2 bases and J by 0 bases, with 4 bases between. The V gene's germline CDR1 is LNHDA and CDR2 SQIVND (reference sequence). This CDR3 comprises 13 residues. CDR3 sequence (DNA): TGTGCCAGTAGTATAAACCTGAACACTGAAGCTTTCTTT. Protein product: CASSINLNTEAFF.

This clone was observed a few times. CDR3 protein: CASSFMTGTSGVEQYF. The DNA of the CDR3 is TGTGCCAGCAGCTTTATGACCGGGACTAGCGGGGTTGAGCAGTACTTC. The gene calls are TRBV5-5 and TRBJ2-7; 13 nucleotides align to TRBD2. V lost 2 bases and J lost 7; bases outside the gene matches: 9. The CDR3 extends over 16 amino acids. Germline lookup yields CDR1 SGHKS and CDR2 YYEKEE (reference sequence).

The CDR3 sequence: CASSPSVDTQYF. The CDR3 nucleotides are TGTGCCAGCAGCCCTTCGGTAGATACGCAGTATTTT. This chain connects TRBV11-2 to TRBJ2-3; D is uncertain. Trimming removed 5 bases from V and 5 bases from J, with 8 bases in between. CDR1 is SGHAT and CDR2 is FQNNGV in the germline V gene. The CDR3 totals 12 residues.

The V call is TRBV19, the J call TRBJ1-5, with TRBD1 matching over 8 bases. CDR1 and CDR2 from the germline V gene are LNHDA and SQIVND (reference sequence). The CDR3 covers 15 residues. Germline trimming cut 5 bases from V and 6 bases from J; bases unmatched to any gene: 9. DNA for the CDR3: TGTGCCAGTAGTCCAATGACAGGGGAGGGTCAGCCCCAGCATTTT. Translating gives CASSPMTGEGQPQHF.

V and J are TRBV18 and TRBJ1-2, with 7 bases lining up with TRBD1. In germline, CDR1 is KGHSH, CDR2 LQKENI. The trim removed 4 bases at V and 6 bases at J, leaving 8 bases unmatched. This CDR3 contains 14 residues. CDR3 region: CASSQRQGWDGYTF. DNA for the CDR3: TGTGCCAGCTCACAGAGACAGGGCTGGGATGGCTACACCTTC.

The V gene is TRBV11-1, the J gene TRBJ2-2; D possibly corresponds to TRBD2 (5 bases). This CDR3 is 14 amino acids long. With 6 bases removed from V and 1 base from J, the gap between germline ends came to 9 bases. Germline CDR1 SGHAT, CDR2 FQDESV (reference sequence). CDR3 DNA sequence: TGTGCCAGCAGAGAGGCGGGGAACACCGGGGAGCTGTTTTTT. Its protein product is CASREAGNTGELFF. Complete variable domain (other parts from reference TRBV11-1 and TRBJ2-2): EAEVAQSPRYKITEKSQAVAFWCDPISGHATLYWYRQILGQGPELLVQFQDESVVDDSQLPKDRFSAERLKGVDSTLKIQPAELGDSAMYLCASREAGNTGELFFGEGSRLTVL.

A few counts support this clone. This rearrangement joins TRBV5-4 to TRBJ2-7; TRBD2 aligns across 7 bases. J gave up 5 bases and V 4 bases, and 6 bases lay outside the gene matches. CDR1 is SGHNT, CDR2 YYREEE, per germline (reference sequence). The CDR3 has 13 amino acids. The CDR3 is CASSHGTTHEQYF. As DNA, the CDR3 is TGTGCCAGCAGCCACGGGACTACCCACGAGCAGTACTTC.

The chain is built from TRBV19 and TRBJ2-3; 11 nucleotides line up with TRBD1. The CDR3 has 17 residues. CDR1 and CDR2 from the germline V gene are LNHDA and SQIVND (reference sequence). Losses at the gene ends were 6 bases for V and 9 bases for J; bases not matched to a gene: 17. CDR3 loop: CASSESQGQGVYGTQYF. CDR3 nucleotides: TGTGCCAGTAGCGAATCCCAGGGACAGGGGGTATACGGGACGCAGTATTTT. Full variable domain (missing parts from reference TRBV19 and TRBJ2-3): DGGITQSPKYLFRKEGQNVTLSCEQNLNHDAMYWYRQDPGQGLRLIYYSQIVNDFQKGDIAEGYSVSREKKESFPLTVTSAQKNPTAFYLCASSESQGQGVYGTQYFGPGTRLTVL.